The 17 T cell receptor beta chains in this list originate from one sample, sequenced in a study of PD-L1 blockade in urothelial cancer. The time point was: peripheral blood 6 weeks after treatment start. TCRdb's copy holds only in-frame clones and misses some; the assay was immunoSEQ multiplex PCR. The sample has more than 90,000 clones, around 93% seen once. The sample here was PBMCs, taken around atezolizumab (anti-PD-L1) treatment. The receptor source for this set is a man in his sixties with urothelial cancer.

This clone was detected only a few times. This chain links TRBV29-1 with TRBJ1-1; D might be TRBD1 (6 bases). Germline V CDR1 and CDR2: SQVTM, ANQGSEA. V gave up 2 bases and J gave up 7 bases, with 11 bases separating them. The CDR3 runs 12 residues. DNA of the CDR3: TGCAGCGTTGAAAGATCGGACAGTGAAGCTTTCTTT. It codes for CSVERSDSEAFF.

The chain recombines TRBV7-9 with TRBJ1-1; D gene unclear. Trimming removed 8 bases from V and 1 base from J, with 8 bases in between. CDR1 SEHNR and CDR2 FQNEAQ come from the germline V gene (reference sequence). The CDR3 extends over 12 amino acids. This CDR3 is CASGTPNTEAFF. The CDR3 DNA is TGTGCCAGCGGCACACCGAACACTGAAGCTTTCTTT.

The chain combines TRBV27 with TRBJ1-4; perhaps TRBD1 as D (6 bases). There are 16 residues in the CDR3. Trimming shortened V by 5 bases and J by 4 bases, and 17 bases separated the two germline ends. CDR1 is MNHEY and CDR2 is SMNVEV in the germline V gene (reference sequence). The CDR3 protein is CASSRQVSRVNEKLFF. The CDR3 DNA follows: TGTGCCAGCAGTAGACAGGTAAGTCGGGTTAATGAAAAACTGTTTTTT.

The rearrangement uses TRBV18 and TRBJ1-2; D uncertain. The germline V gene encodes CDR1 KGHSH and CDR2 LQKENI. This CDR3 contains 12 residues. V was shortened by 4 bases and J by 8 bases, with 11 bases between the two germline ends. The chain's CDR3 is CASSLRLRGYTF. In DNA, the CDR3 is TGTGCCAGCTCACTTCGATTGCGCGGCTACACCTTC.

The chain couples TRBV7-2 to TRBJ2-7; maybe TRBD2 (6 bases). Germline-derived CDR1 and CDR2 are SGHTA and FQGNSA. The V end lost 3 bases, the J end lost 7 bases, and 10 bases lay between the germline ends. The length of the CDR3 is 12 residues. CDR3 region: CASSFGLLEQYF. The CDR3 DNA is TGTGCCAGCAGCTTCGGACTACTGGAGCAGTACTTC.

The V gene is TRBV5-1, the J gene TRBJ2-5; D unclear. The CDR3 is 13 residues long. Per germline, CDR1 SGHRS and CDR2 YFSETQ. V was trimmed by 0 bases and J by 5 bases, leaving 8 bases between them. The CDR3 is CASSLAPEETQYF. In nucleotides, the CDR3 is TGCGCCAGCAGCTTGGCACCGGAGGAGACCCAGTACTTC.

The chain carries TRBV7-2 and TRBJ2-1; 8 positions match TRBD2. Germline V gives CDR1 SGHTA, CDR2 FQGNSA. The CDR3 contains 14 residues. Trimming at V came to 3 bases and at J to 7 bases, leaving 5 bases not matched to a gene. The CDR3 spells CASSLGLDLNEQFF. The DNA for the CDR3 is TGTGCCAGCAGCTTGGGACTAGATCTTAATGAGCAGTTCTTC.

The chain recombines TRBV2 with TRBJ1-1, with TRBD1 identical over 10 bases. Germline V CDR1 and CDR2: SNHLY, FYNNEI. CDR3 length equals 15 residues. The V and J ends lost 5 bases and 3 bases, in that order; junction bases with no gene match: 6. CDR3 bases: TGTGCCAGCAGTCCACGGACAGGGGGATACACTGAAGCTTTCTTT. Residues: CASSPRTGGYTEAFF.

V and J are TRBV6-5 and TRBJ2-2, with D tentatively TRBD2 (6 bases). Deletions cut 5 bases from V and 7 bases from J, with 17 bases between. The CDR3 is 15 amino acids. Germline lookup yields CDR1 MNHEY and CDR2 SVGAGI. CDR3 amino acids: CASSPGRGLGGELFF. CDR3 sequence (DNA): TGTGCCAGCAGTCCGGGACGGGGACTCGGCGGGGAGCTGTTTTTT.

This chain joins TRBV27 and TRBJ2-1, with 9 bases lining up with TRBD2. With V trimmed by 9 bases and J by 4 bases, 10 bases remained unmatched. The CDR3 contains 15 residues. Germline-derived CDR1 and CDR2 are MNHEY and SMNVEV (reference sequence). The DNA of the CDR3 is TGTGCCAGTTGGGGAGCGGGAGGACTATACAATGAGCAGTTCTTC. As protein: CASWGAGGLYNEQFF.

This rearrangement joins TRBV10-3 to TRBJ2-7, with 8 bases aligning to TRBD2. This CDR3 has 14 residues. Germline CDR1 ENHRY, CDR2 SYGVKD. V shed 8 bases and J 6 bases; nucleotides not matched to a gene: 12. CDR3 region: CAIREAGDGFEQYF. CDR3 DNA sequence: TGTGCCATCCGAGAAGCGGGAGACGGTTTCGAGCAGTACTTC.

To note about this clone: The sample contains more than one DNA sequence encoding this CDR3. The chain has TRBV5-6 and TRBJ2-3; 9 nucleotides agree with TRBD2. CDR1 is SGHDT and CDR2 is YYEEEE in the germline V gene. Losses at the gene ends were 4 bases for V and 2 bases for J; bases not matched to a gene: 5. The CDR3 totals 15 residues. The CDR3 DNA follows: TGTGCCAGCAGCCCCGCGGGGGGGCTCACAGATACGCAGTATTTT. It translates to CASSPAGGLTDTQYF.

V is TRBV30 and J is TRBJ2-1, with TRBD2 matching over 7 bases. Germline trimming cut 4 bases from V and 7 bases from J; bases unmatched to any gene: 4. Germline values: CDR1 GTSNPN, CDR2 SVGIG (reference sequence). The CDR3 is 12 amino acids. CDR3 region: CAWMTLANEQFF. The CDR3 DNA follows: TGTGCCTGGATGACACTAGCGAATGAGCAGTTCTTC.

The rearrangement joins TRBV7-2 to TRBJ1-1, with D uncertain. V lost 5 bases and J lost 5, with 18 bases in between. Germline assignment: CDR1 SGHTA and CDR2 FQGNSA. The length of the CDR3 is 15 residues. The chain's CDR3 is CASSPLALHATEAFF. The CDR3 DNA sequence: TGTGCCAGCAGCCCCCTTGCTTTACATGCAACTGAAGCTTTCTTT.

This rearrangement joins TRBV30 to TRBJ2-3; the D is unclear. CDR3 size: 15 residues. The V and J ends lost 2 bases and 0 bases respectively, with 12 bases between them. Germline CDR1 is GTSNPN and CDR2 is SVGIG (reference sequence). The CDR3: CAWSLLRPSTDTQYF. CDR3 bases: TGTGCCTGGAGTTTGTTGCGGCCTAGCACAGATACGCAGTATTTT.

The chain links TRBV18 to TRBJ1-3; a possible D gene is TRBD1 (6 bases). This CDR3 has 18 residues. Germline CDR1 reads KGHSH; CDR2 reads LQKENI. Trimming took 4 bases from V and 0 from J, leaving 19 bases between them. Here the CDR3 DNA reads TGTGCCAGCTCACTTTTGCCAACAGGGAACCTCTCTGGAAACACCATATATTTT. Translation: CASSLLPTGNLSGNTIYF.

The chain couples TRBV11-3 to TRBJ2-1; 8 nucleotides line up with TRBD2. The J segment lost 0 bases and the V segment lost 5 bases, leaving 3 bases of the junction unmatched. Germline V gene data show CDR1 as SGHNT and CDR2 as YENEEA. The CDR3 covers 15 residues. CDR3 protein: CASSVSGNSYNEQFF. In DNA, the CDR3 is TGTGCCAGCAGCGTTAGCGGGAACTCCTACAATGAGCAGTTCTTC.